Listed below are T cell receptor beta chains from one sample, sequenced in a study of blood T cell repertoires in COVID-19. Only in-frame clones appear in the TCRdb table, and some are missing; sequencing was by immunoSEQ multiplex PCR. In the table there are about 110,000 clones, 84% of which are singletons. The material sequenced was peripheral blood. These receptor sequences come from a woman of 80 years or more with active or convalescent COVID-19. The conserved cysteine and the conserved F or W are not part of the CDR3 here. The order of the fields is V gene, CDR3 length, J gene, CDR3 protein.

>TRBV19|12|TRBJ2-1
ATSSGRSVNEQF
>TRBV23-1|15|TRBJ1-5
ASSRPNRVIPYQPQH
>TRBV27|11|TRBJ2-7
ASSLLPRYEQY
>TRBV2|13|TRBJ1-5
ASSSTVNSNQPQH
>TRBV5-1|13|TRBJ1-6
ASSQIQGSNSPLH
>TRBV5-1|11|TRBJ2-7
ASSPTERYEQY
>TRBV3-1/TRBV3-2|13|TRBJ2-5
ASSQDLRGEETQY
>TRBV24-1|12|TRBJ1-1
ATSAGTANTEAF
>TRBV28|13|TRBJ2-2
ASSPGLADGGELF
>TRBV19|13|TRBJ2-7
ASSPAGTVVYEQY
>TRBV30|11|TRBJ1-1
AWSGSPPTEAF
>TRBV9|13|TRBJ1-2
ASSPPGDPPYGYT
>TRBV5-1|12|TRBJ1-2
ASSLETGDYGYT
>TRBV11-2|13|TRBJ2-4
ASSLRQGRENIQY
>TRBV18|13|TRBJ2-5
ASSPPTGSQETQY
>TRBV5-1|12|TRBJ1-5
ASSPGTSNQPQH
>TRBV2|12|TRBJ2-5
ASTQHAGQETQY
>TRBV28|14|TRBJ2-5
ASSTWTGSYQETQY
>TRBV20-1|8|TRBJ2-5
SVGPETQY
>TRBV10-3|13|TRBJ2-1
AIRSTGTSGRAQF
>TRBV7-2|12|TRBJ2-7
ASSLDQGIYEQY
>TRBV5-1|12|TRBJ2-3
ASSLGQSTDTQY
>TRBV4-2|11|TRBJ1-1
ASSQETGLRTF
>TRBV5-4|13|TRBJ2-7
ASSLGLAGGSEQY
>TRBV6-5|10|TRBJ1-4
ASSSRRVELF
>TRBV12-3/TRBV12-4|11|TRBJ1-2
ASSPQGMHGYT
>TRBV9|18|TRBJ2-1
ASSAVGGVGGKYSYNEQF
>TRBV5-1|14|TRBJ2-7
ASSLAGQGARGEQY
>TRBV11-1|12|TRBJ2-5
ASSYTGGAETQY
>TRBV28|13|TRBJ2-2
ASRLGQENTGELF
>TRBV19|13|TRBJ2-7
ASSIVAGGSYEQY
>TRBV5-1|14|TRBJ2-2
ASSFRTGGPIDILF
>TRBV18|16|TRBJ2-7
ASSPPSHLRGTLYEQY
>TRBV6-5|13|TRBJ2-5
ASSYQSGSGETQY
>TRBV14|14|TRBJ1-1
ASSSGTERMNTEAF
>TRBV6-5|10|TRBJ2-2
ASGLYTGELF
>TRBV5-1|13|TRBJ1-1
ASSSTPGQGSLAF
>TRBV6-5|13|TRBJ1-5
ASSYLGTGDQPQH
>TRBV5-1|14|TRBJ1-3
ASSLAARGFGNTIY
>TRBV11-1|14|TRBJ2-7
ASSPIDRGPSYEQY
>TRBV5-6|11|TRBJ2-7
ASSWGGPYEQY
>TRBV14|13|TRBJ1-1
ASSQDNSVNTEAF
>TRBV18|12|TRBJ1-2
ASSPPTGFYGYT
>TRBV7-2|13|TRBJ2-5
ASSSLGGLQETQY
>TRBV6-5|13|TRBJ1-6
ASSKPDRANSPLH
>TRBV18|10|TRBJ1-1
ASSRANTEAF
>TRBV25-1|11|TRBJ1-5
ASSGQGLQPQH
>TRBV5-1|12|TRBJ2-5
ASSSELRRETQY
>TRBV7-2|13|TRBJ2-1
ASRLSSGEYNEQF
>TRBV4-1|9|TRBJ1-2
ASSLGVGYT